One sample yielded the 9 T cell receptor beta chains listed below, sequenced in a study of T-cell memory formation after mild COVID-19. TCRdb processed the 5' RACE reads anew with MiXCR; each CDR3 protein has one entry. The sample carries roughly 400,000 distinct CDR3 sequences, approximately 25% recorded once. The sequenced material came from PBMCs or a T cell subset sorted from them (not recorded which). The receptors come from an adult woman who had mild COVID-19 (a few samples of this study predate the infection). Cell type and time point are not known.

The sample holds many counts of this clonotype. V usage is TRBV9 and J usage is TRBJ2-2; perhaps TRBD2 as D (7 bases). The germline V and J ends were trimmed by 7 bases and 6 bases, with 22 bases remaining between them. The CDR3 totals 16 residues. Germline V gene sequence: CDR1 SGDLS, CDR2 YYNGEE. The CDR3 loop reads CASGGAGATVAGELFF. The CDR3 DNA reads as TGTGCCAGCGGAGGGGCGGGGGCCACTGTCGCCGGGGAGCTGTTTTTT.

This clonotype was recorded many times. The rearrangement uses TRBV20-1 and TRBJ2-1; 10 bases are shared with TRBD1. V lost 5 bases to trimming and J lost 7 bases; unmatched junction nucleotides: 11. Germline CDR1 DFQATT, CDR2 SNEGSKA (reference sequence). The CDR3 is made up of 15 amino acids. Written as DNA, the CDR3 is TGCAGTGCTGGATCTCGACAGGGGGCGAGAAATGAGCAGTTCTTC. Translating gives CSAGSRQGARNEQFF.

The rearrangement joins TRBV5-1 to TRBJ1-5; D gene uncertain. The germline V gene has CDR1 SGHRS and CDR2 YFSETQ. Trimming left V 0 bases short and J 1 base short, with 11 bases between. The length of the CDR3 is 16 residues. The CDR3 DNA reads TGCGCCAGCAGCTTGGCCGGAGGGAGCAGCAATCAGCCCCAGCATTTT. It codes for CASSLAGGSSNQPQHF. The whole variable domain, remainder taken from reference TRBV5-1 and TRBJ1-5, is KAGVTQTPRYLIKTRGQQVTLSCSPISGHRSVSWYQQTPGQGLQFLFEYFSETQRNKGNFPGRFSGRQFSNSRSEMNVSTLELGDSALYLCASSLAGGSSNQPQHFGDGTRLSIL.

The gene calls are TRBV9 and TRBJ2-1; D is ambiguous. The length of the CDR3 is 16 residues. From germline, CDR1 is SGDLS and CDR2 YYNGEE. Between the trimmed V and J ends, which lost 0 bases and 4 bases, there was a span of 14 bases. This CDR3 is CASSVGLLEQYNEQFF. CDR3 coding DNA: TGTGCCAGCAGCGTAGGTTTACTTGAACAATACAATGAGCAGTTCTTC. Full variable domain (remainder filled in from reference TRBV9 and TRBJ2-1): DSGVTQTPKHLITATGQRVTLRCSPRSGDLSVYWYQQSLDQGLQFLIQYYNGEERAKGNILERFSAQQFPDLHSELNLSSLELGDSALYFCASSVGLLEQYNEQFFGPGTRLTVL.

This chain uses TRBV5-1 with TRBJ1-1; D perhaps matches TRBD1 (5 bases). This CDR3 is built from 14 residues. V gave up 3 bases and J gave up 4 bases, with 13 bases separating them. Germline assignment: CDR1 SGHRS and CDR2 YFSETQ. The chain's CDR3 is CASSWGPEGTEAFF. DNA for the CDR3: TGCGCCAGCAGCTGGGGACCGGAGGGCACTGAAGCTTTCTTT.

The chain is built from TRBV6-5 and TRBJ1-1; D unresolved. The V and J ends lost 5 bases and 0 bases respectively, with 7 bases between them. This CDR3 has 13 residues. Per the germline V gene, CDR1 is MNHEY and CDR2 is SVGAGI. Here the CDR3 reads CASSPILNTEAFF. CDR3 DNA sequence: TGTGCCAGCAGTCCCATCTTGAACACTGAAGCTTTCTTT.

This clonotype was recorded a few times. The V call is TRBV3-1, the J call TRBJ2-7, with TRBD2 identical over 11 bases. After removal of 3 bases from V and 2 bases from J, the junction contained 9 bases not matched to a gene. CDR1 LGHDT and CDR2 YNNKEL come from the germline V gene (reference sequence). There are 17 residues in the CDR3. The CDR3 bases are TGTGCCAGCAGCCACGGCCGGCGACTAGCGGGGCCCTACGAGCAGTACTTC. This encodes CASSHGRRLAGPYEQYF.

This clonotype was seen a few times. The J gene is TRBJ1-1, the V gene TRBV15; D gene uncertain. The ends were cut back, 2 bases at V and 5 bases at J, with 15 bases in the middle. This CDR3 has 15 residues. Germline assignment: CDR1 LNHNV and CDR2 YYDKDF (reference sequence). CDR3 amino acids: CATSRSDTPGTEAFF. The CDR3 DNA follows: TGTGCCACCAGCAGATCCGACACCCCGGGGACTGAAGCTTTCTTT.

This clonotype appeared a few times. This chain uses TRBV5-1 with TRBJ1-5, with 8 bases lining up with TRBD1. This CDR3 is built from 15 residues. V shed 4 bases, J shed 4 bases, and the junction held 7 bases outside the gene matches. Germline assignment: CDR1 SGHRS and CDR2 YFSETQ. The CDR3 DNA follows: TGCGCCAGCAGCCCCGGACAGGGAACGAATCAGCCCCAGCATTTT. Encoded protein: CASSPGQGTNQPQHF.